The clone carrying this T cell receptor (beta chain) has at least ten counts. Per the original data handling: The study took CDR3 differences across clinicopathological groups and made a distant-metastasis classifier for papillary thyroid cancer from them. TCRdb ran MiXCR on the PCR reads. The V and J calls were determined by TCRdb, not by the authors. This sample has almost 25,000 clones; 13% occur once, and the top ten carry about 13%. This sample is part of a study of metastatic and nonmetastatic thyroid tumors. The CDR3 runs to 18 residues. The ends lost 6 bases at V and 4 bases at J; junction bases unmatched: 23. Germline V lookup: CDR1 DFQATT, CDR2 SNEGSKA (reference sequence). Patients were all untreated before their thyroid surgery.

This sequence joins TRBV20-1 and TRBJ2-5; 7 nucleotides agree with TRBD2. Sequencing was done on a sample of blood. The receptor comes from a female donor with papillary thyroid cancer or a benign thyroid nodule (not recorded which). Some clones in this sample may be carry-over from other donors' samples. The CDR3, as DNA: TGCAGTGCCAAAATGACTACACTGGGGGGAGGGTCGGCAGAGACCCAGTACTTC. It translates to CSAKMTTLGGGSAETQYF.